This T cell receptor beta chain stems from a study of blood T cells in healthy people across ages (dated by TCRdb to the mid-2010s). A note on the overall study: In model experiments, roughly one uniquely barcoded TCR beta cDNA molecule per two T cells was captured by template switching. The study measured age-related changes in TCR beta repertoire diversity using deep sequencing normalized with unique cDNA molecular identifiers. The donors were divided into four age groups: young (average approximately 17 years), middle-aged (approximately 39), aged (about 61) and long-lived (roughly 88). To avoid experimental bias, donors of different ages were spread randomly across the sequencing lanes. Using the same blood draw, the study looked at two additional independent replicas of 1 million unique cDNA reads for two donors, one aged 18 to 30 and the other aged 80 or older. What the authors observed across the whole study: Because profiling used bulk unsorted PBMCs, naive and antigen-experienced compartments could not be compared conclusively. Observed TCR beta diversity per million T cells fell roughly linearly with age, and a significant reduction was already apparent by age around 44. Compared with the aged group, more naive CD4+ T cells, fewer expanded clones and increased TCR diversity were shown by the long-lived group, suggesting age selection. Because donor CMV infection status was unknown, age-related changes in expanded clonotypes were potentially confounded. Estimates of total diversity based on one million sequenced T cells were considered lower bounds and underestimates. Observed TCR beta diversity correlated strongly with the percentage of naive T cells measured by flow cytometry.

Worth noting for this clonotype: Its antigen target is currently unknown. No much larger clone is present one base from it, and per-base qualities are unavailable.

Library preparation was by 5' RACE. The instrument was an Illumina HiSeq 2500. The second PCR ran for roughly 6 to 11 cycles and used a J-beta primer mix along with a sample-barcoded 5' primer. A template-switch 5' adaptor carrying 12 random nucleotides introduced a unique molecular identifier onto each TCR beta cDNA molecule. Each sample yielded at least 3 million CDR3-containing paired-end reads. The Mint cDNA synthesis kit, primed by a TRBC-specific oligonucleotide, was used to synthesize first-strand cDNA from all RNA. After uracil-DNA glycosylase treatment, a first 18-cycle PCR used universal primers M1SS and BC2_uni_R on all cDNA. Concerning the study's data processing: For normalization, 1 million high-quality reads were randomly selected from each sample, with every read carrying a distinct molecular identifier. Reads sharing molecular identifiers were discarded rather than binned into consensus sequences. MiTCR, set to a Q25 quality threshold and the strictest error-elimination algorithm, was used for CDR3 identification, clonotype clustering and error correction. A nonparametric unseen species model with Euler transformation was used to estimate a lower bound on total TCR beta diversity. TCRdb reanalyzed the raw reads on its own, using fastp at Q25 for trimming and MiXCR for clone calling, and kept in-frame beta chains. Every CDR3 protein is listed once, alongside the most common genes and DNA of its rows. These V and J calls rely on TCRdb rather than the paper's analysis. This sample lists about 570,000 distinct CDR3 sequences; 27% were detected once. The ten largest make up about a fifth of the sample.

As encoded in the germline V gene, CDR1 is SGDLS while CDR2 is YYNGEE. The CDR3, from cysteine to phenylalanine, totals 15 residues. Only the CDR3 portion is preserved as DNA: 45 bases, with reading frame beginning at the first base. V loses 4 bases of germline sequence and J loses 6 bases, and the interval between the two ends is 20 bases. The donors were 40 or so Caucasian individuals from Russia, aged roughly 6 to 100 years, who were systemically healthy. Each donor gave around 9.9 milliliters of peripheral blood, collected into EDTA-treated Vacutainer tubes. Ficoll-Paque density-gradient centrifugation was used to isolate PBMCs, with at least 6.5 million per sample. Trizol reagent was used to extract total RNA from the PBMCs, yielding at least 6 micrograms per sample. For every donor, an aliquot of PBMCs went through flow cytometry to measure the percentages of naive CD45RAhigh/CD27high T cells.

Sequencing input: blood. The receptor was derived from a woman in her 70s in good health. The receptor chain draws on TRBV9 and TRBJ2-7, with a tentative D call of TRBD1 or TRBD2, each matching 5 bases. The CDR3 region has the sequence CASSPTGADPREQYF. Here is the DNA: TGTGCCAGCAGCCCAACCGGGGCGGACCCCCGCGAGCAGTACTTC.